This note documents a single T cell receptor (beta chain) sequence. The data were taken from a study of blood T cell repertoires in COVID-19. Study overall: From T cells, B-cell-depleted T cells, or PBMCs came the material, which was cDNA or gDNA.

TCRdb keeps only in-frame clones here, not all; method: immunoSEQ multiplex PCR. The data show some 300,000 clones, under 90% seen once. Germline V gene sequence: CDR1 SGHRS, CDR2 YFSETQ. V lost 4 bases, J lost 2 bases, and 15 bases lay in between. The CDR3 contains 16 residues. The source is a woman aged 45-60 years who had been exposed to COVID-19. V and J are TRBV5-1 and TRBJ1-4, with a weak D call TRBD1 (5 bases). The specimen sequenced was PBMCs or T cells enriched from blood (not recorded which). CDR3 sequence: CASSPGMQGTNEKLFF. In DNA form, the CDR3 reads TGCGCCAGCAGCCCGGGTATGCAGGGCACTAATGAAAAACTGTTTTTT.